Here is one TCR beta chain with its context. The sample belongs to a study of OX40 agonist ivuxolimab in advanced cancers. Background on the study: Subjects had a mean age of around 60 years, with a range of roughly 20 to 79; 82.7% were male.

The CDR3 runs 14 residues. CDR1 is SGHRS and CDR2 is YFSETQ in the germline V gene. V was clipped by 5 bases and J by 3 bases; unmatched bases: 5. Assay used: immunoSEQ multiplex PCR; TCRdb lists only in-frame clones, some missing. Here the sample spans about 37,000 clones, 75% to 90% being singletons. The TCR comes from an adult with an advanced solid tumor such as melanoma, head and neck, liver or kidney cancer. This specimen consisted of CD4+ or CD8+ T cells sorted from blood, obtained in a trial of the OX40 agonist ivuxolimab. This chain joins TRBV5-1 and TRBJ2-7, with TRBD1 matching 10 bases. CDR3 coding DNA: TGCGCCAGCAGGAGGACAGGGGGGGACTACGAGCAGTACTTC. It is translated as CASRRTGGDYEQYF. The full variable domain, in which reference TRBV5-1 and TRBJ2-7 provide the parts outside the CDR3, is KAGVTQTPRYLIKTRGQQVTLSCSPISGHRSVSWYQQTPGQGLQFLFEYFSETQRNKGNFPGRFSGRQFSNSRSEMNVSTLELGDSALYLCASRRTGGDYEQYFGPGTRLTVT.